Sequencing of this TCR beta chain was carried out in a study of T-cell reconstitution after alpha-beta-depleted transplantation in children. The CDR3 runs to 12 residues. V shed 0 bases and J shed 5 bases, with 5 bases lying between them. Germline V gene sequence: CDR1 LGHNT, CDR2 FRNRAP. Preparation of the TCRbeta library used unique molecular identifiers. TCRdb reprocessed the PCR reads with MiXCR, giving one entry per CDR3 protein. The profile shows fewer than 750,000 distinct CDR3 sequences, 23% of them singletons. The rearrangement joins TRBV12-5 to TRBJ2-7, with D unclear. Sequenced material: PBMCs, mostly from graft donor cells, taken 360 days after TCRalphabeta/CD19-depleted stem cell transplant. The TCR sequence derives from a boy under three years old who had a stem cell transplant for acute myeloid leukemia, so the T cells may come from the graft donor. The DNA for the CDR3 is TGTGCTAGTGGTTTGGTACCCCACGAGCAGTACTTC. It specifies CASGLVPHEQYF.